The TCR beta chain described here comes from a study of CD8+CD57+ T cells in acquired aplastic anemia. Study summary: An average of about 3.2 ug of DNA was obtained from sorted CD4+ and CD8+ cells. General study points: Shared by patients and controls, almost 30 CD8+ CDR3s were abundant in patients.

TCR beta VDJ combinations and CDR3 sequences were profiled from genomic DNA. A single record per CDR3 protein comes from TCRdb applying MiXCR to the reads. The sample includes 150,000 to 200,000 distinct CDR3 sequences, roughly 50% of them seen just once. Details on this clonotype: Its cognate antigen is unknown.

The germline CDR1 and CDR2 sequences are MRHNA and SNTAGT. This CDR3 has 14 residues. Trimming cost V 6 bases and J 4 bases, with 12 bases left between them. Patients chosen for sequencing had shown CD8+CD57+ cell expansion by flow cytometry. Severe acquired aplastic anemia was diagnosed in all patients. This sequence joins TRBV6-4 and TRBJ2-2, with no clear D. The sequence was obtained from a human donor with aplastic anemia. The material sequenced was sorted CD4+, CD8+, or CD8+CD57+ T cells (not recorded which) from PBMCs. The CDR3 sequence is CASSRTVGTGELFF. The DNA for the CDR3 is TGTGCCAGCAGCAGGACCGTAGGCACCGGGGAGCTGTTTTTT.